This T cell receptor beta chain comes out of a study of blood T cell repertoires in COVID-19. Patients from Seattle were sampled longitudinally, starting during active infection. Study processing details: For nucleated cells, counts were estimated from reference gene primer amplification. The assay was immunoSEQ multiplex PCR, and TCRdb's table has in-frame clones only and misses some. The V and J calls and clone size were taken over from that table, and D and trimming were inferred from the DNA. The sample has 220,000 or so clones, about 85% seen once; the top ten hold roughly 10%. In germline, CDR1 is SGHRS, CDR2 YFSETQ. Trimming shortened V by 3 bases and J by 2 bases, and 12 bases separated the two germline ends. The CDR3 spans 15 residues.

This TCR came from a woman aged 45-59 years with COVID-19, enrolled during active disease. Specimen: peripheral blood. The J gene is TRBJ2-1, the V gene TRBV5-1; D is perhaps TRBD2 (6 bases). This CDR3 reads CASSSAGIPYNEQFF. In DNA form, the CDR3 reads TGCGCCAGCAGCTCCGCGGGGATACCCTACAATGAGCAGTTCTTC.